This T cell receptor beta chain was captured in a study of OX40 agonist ivuxolimab in advanced cancers. Deletions cut 6 bases from V and 3 bases from J, with 14 bases between. The CDR3 is made up of 15 amino acids. Germline CDR1 is SGHAT and CDR2 is FQNNGV. Here immunoSEQ multiplex PCR was the method, and the copy in TCRdb shows in-frame clones only, minus some. This sample yields about 55,000 clones, of which about nine tenths are seen a single time; more than 6.5% belongs to the top ten. The chain has TRBV11-2 and TRBJ2-2; weak D call: TRBD1 (6 bases). The receptor was derived from an adult with an advanced solid tumor such as melanoma, head and neck, liver or kidney cancer. The sequencing here drew on CD4+ or CD8+ T cells sorted from blood, taken in a trial of the OX40 agonist ivuxolimab. The CDR3 is CASRVRGGDTGELFF. The CDR3 DNA sequence: TGTGCCAGCAGAGTCAGGGGTGGGGACACCGGGGAGCTGTTTTTT.